This T cell receptor beta chain was sequenced during a study of blood T cell repertoires in COVID-19 (dated by TCRdb to 2019 to 2021). For the study in its entirety: Samples covering the acute and convalescent phases of COVID-19 were provided by collaborators in the United States, Italy and Spain. Where available, HLA class I and class II types were taken from metadata supplied by the sample provider and were not determined by assay-based typing. Subjects who had been exposed to COVID-19, were actively infected with it, or had recovered from it provided the deeply sampled blood TCRbeta repertoires that made up the dataset. The repertoires were released in a freely available public database meant as a resource for research on the immune response to SARS-CoV-2. The sample metadata nearly always contained a de-identified subject ID, COVID-19 status, age in years and sex. The prospective study material was composed of cDNA or gDNA derived from T cells, B-cell-depleted T cells, or PBMCs. The samples were drawn from two sources: the first 160 participants of the ongoing ImmuneRACE study, and over 1,000 subjects contributed by 6 global collaborators.

With regard to this clone: Its recognized antigen is unknown. No qualities accompany the bases; no much larger clone lies one base away.

The research as a whole found: Clinical and demographic metadata were provided uncurated, with the amount varying by source and participant.

The immunoSEQ Assay, a bias-controlled multiplex PCR, was used to amplify TCRbeta CDR3 regions from genomic DNA. The paper's processing steps were these. The number of nucleated cells in each sample was estimated by amplification of reference gene primers within the assay. To quantify the absolute abundance of each unique TCRbeta CDR3 rearrangement, sequence reads were collapsed and filtered. For each sample, productive Simpson clonality was calculated as the square root of Simpson's diversity index across productive rearrangements. The table was pulled from immuneACCESS by TCRdb, which kept in-frame rearrangements only. Such tables lose some clones; where checked, under half of the loss comes from unresolved V genes, and the rest has no known cause. V, J and clone size reflect that table, while D and trimming were determined from the DNA. This sample is represented by over 450,000 clones; approximately 88% of them were singletons. The ten largest clonotypes hold roughly 8.3% of the sample.

One collaborating source in Seattle enrolled patients while the patients were actively infected and followed the patients over time throughout the course of disease. Whole blood was collected in K2EDTA tubes by collaborating institutions according to the institutions' own protocols. For TCRbeta analysis, collaborators shipped samples as frozen whole blood, isolated PBMCs, or DNA extracted from either of those sample types. Spanning cysteine to phenylalanine, the CDR3 consists of 14 amino acids. Only the CDR3 DNA is retained, 42 bases long and in frame from the first base. This clonotype originated in a woman aged 45-59 years with COVID-19, enrolled during active disease. What was sequenced was peripheral blood. This chain is built from TRBV21-1 and TRBJ1-1; the table's D call, TRBD1, was not checked against the DNA. TRBV21-1 is assigned pseudogene status. The CDR3 has the sequence CASSKVQMNTEAFF. The DNA reads TGTGCCAGCAGCAAAGTACAGATGAACACTGAAGCTTTCTTT.